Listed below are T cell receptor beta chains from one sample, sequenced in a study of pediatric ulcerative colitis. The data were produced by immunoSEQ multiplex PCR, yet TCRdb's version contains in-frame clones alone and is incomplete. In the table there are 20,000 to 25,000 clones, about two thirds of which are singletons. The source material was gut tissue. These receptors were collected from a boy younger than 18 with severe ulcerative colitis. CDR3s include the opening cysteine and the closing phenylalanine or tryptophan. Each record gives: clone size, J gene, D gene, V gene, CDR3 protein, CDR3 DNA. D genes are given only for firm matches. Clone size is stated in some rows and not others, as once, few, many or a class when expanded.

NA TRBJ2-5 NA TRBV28 CASNAEYQETQYF TGTGCCAGCAACGCGGAATACCAAGAGACCCAGTACTTC
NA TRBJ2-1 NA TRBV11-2 CASSLGGLVYNEQFF TGTGCCAGCAGCTTAGGGGGTCTGGTATACAATGAGCAGTTCTTC
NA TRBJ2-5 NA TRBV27 CASSVRYQETQYF TGTGCCAGCAGTGTTAGGTATCAAGAGACCCAGTACTTC
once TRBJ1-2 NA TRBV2 CASTESQGQGYGYTF TGTGCCAGCACCGAGAGCCAGGGGCAGGGCTATGGCTACACCTTC
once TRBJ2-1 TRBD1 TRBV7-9 CASSLSTGVNEQFF TGTGCCAGCAGCTTATCCACAGGGGTCAATGAGCAGTTCTTC
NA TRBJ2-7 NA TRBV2 CASSEWRIQARDLSYEQYF TGTGCCAGCAGTGAATGGAGGATCCAAGCGCGGGACCTCTCCTACGAGCAGTACTTC
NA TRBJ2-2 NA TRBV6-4 CASSDNRVSTGELFF TGTGCCAGCAGTGACAACAGGGTAAGCACCGGGGAGCTGTTTTTT
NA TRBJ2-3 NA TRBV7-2 CASSPTWGRSTDTQYF TGTGCCAGCAGCCCGACGTGGGGGAGGAGCACAGATACGCAGTATTTT
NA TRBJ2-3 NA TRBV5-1 CASSLAKPSEPQYF TGCGCCAGCAGCTTGGCCAAACCTAGCGAGCCGCAGTATTTT
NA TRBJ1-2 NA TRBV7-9 CASSTPGQLYGYTF TGTGCCAGCAGCACCCCAGGACAGCTCTATGGCTACACCTTC
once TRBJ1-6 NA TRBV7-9 CASSLAVAYNSPLHF TGTGCCAGCAGCTTAGCGGTGGCCTATAATTCACCCCTCCACTTT
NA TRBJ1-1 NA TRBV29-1 CSVVRKLNTEAFF TGCAGCGTTGTAAGAAAATTGAACACTGAAGCTTTCTTT
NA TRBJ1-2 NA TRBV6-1 CASSRAPNYGYTF TGTGCCAGCTCGAGGGCACCTAACTATGGCTACACCTTC
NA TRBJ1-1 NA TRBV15 CATSLQRGPNTEAFF TGTGCCACCAGCCTTCAACGGGGACCGAACACTGAAGCTTTCTTT